This T cell receptor (beta chain) comes out of a study of T cells in Graves' hyperthyroidism and ophthalmopathy. Orbital computed tomography, thyroid ultrasound, serum thyroxine and TRAb, and clinical symptoms together informed the diagnoses. Amplified TCR beta CDR3 regions derived from RNA transcripts. TCR CDR3 regions were first amplified by RT-PCR with HTBI primers. Each CDR3 protein gets one entry after TCRdb re-called the multiplex PCR reads with MiXCR. The table records approximately 700,000 distinct CDR3 sequences, less than 45% of them present only once. The CDR3 contains 16 residues. Looked up from germline, CDR1 is SGDLS and CDR2 is YYNGEE. V was trimmed by 4 bases and J by 0 bases, leaving 16 bases between them.

This chain uses TRBV9 with TRBJ1-2; the D gene is possibly TRBD1 (5 bases). The sequencing sample was made of peripheral blood or thyroid tissue (not recorded which). This TCR came from an adult man with Graves' disease, either hyperthyroidism or ophthalmopathy (not recorded which). The CDR3 coding sequence is TGTGCCAGCAGCTTAGGATCGGGGGGTTCTAACTATGGCTACACCTTC. Translation gives CASSLGSGGSNYGYTF.